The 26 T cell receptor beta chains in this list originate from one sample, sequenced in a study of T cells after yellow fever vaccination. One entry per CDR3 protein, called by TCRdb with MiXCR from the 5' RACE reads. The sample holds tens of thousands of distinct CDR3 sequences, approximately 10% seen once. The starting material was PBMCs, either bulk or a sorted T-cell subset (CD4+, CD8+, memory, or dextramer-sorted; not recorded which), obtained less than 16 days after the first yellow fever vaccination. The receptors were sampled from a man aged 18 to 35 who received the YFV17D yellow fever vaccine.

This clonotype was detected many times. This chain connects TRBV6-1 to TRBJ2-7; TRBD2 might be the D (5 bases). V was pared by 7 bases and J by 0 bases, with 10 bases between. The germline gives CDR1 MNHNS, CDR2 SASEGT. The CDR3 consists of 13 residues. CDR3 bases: TGTGCCAGCATAGCGAGGAGCTCCTACGAGCAGTACTTC. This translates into CASIARSSYEQYF.

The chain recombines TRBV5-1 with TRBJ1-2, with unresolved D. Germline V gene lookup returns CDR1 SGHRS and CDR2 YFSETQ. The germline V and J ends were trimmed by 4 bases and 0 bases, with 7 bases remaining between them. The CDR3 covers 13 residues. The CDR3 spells CASSNSPNYGYTF. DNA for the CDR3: TGCGCCAGCAGCAACAGCCCTAACTATGGCTACACCTTC.

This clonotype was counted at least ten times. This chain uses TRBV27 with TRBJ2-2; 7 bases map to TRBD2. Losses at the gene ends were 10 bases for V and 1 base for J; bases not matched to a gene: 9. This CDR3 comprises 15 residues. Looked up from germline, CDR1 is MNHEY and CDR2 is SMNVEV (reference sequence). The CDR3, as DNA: TGTGCCACGGGACTATGGCAGTTGAACACCGGGGAGCTGTTTTTT. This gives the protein CATGLWQLNTGELFF.

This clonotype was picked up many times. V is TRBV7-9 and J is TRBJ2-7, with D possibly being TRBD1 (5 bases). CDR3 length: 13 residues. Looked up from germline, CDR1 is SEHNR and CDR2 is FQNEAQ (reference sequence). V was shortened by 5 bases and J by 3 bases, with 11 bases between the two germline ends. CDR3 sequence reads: CASSPGHVYEQYF. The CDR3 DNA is TGTGCCAGCAGCCCAGGACATGTCTACGAGCAGTACTTC.

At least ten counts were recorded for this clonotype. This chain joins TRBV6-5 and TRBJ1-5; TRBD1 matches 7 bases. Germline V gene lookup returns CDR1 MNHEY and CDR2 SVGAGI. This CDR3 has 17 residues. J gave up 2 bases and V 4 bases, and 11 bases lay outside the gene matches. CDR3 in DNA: TGTGCCAGCAGTTTCACCCCTCCCGGGACAGGCAATCAGCCCCAGCATTTT. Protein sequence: CASSFTPPGTGNQPQHF.

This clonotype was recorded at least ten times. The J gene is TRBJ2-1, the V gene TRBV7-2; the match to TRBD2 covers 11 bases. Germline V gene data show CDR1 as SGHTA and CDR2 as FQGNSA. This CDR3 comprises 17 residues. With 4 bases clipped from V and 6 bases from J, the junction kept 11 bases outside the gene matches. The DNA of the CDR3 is TGTGCCAGCAGCTCCCTAAGCACTAGCGGGGGAGGCAATGAGCAGTTCTTC. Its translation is CASSSLSTSGGGNEQFF. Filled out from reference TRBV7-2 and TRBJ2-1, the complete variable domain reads GAGVSQSPSNKVTEKGKDVELRCDPISGHTALYWYRQSLGQGLEFLIYFQGNSAPDKSGLPSDRFSAERTGGSVSTLTIQRTQQEDSAVYLCASSSLSTSGGGNEQFFGPGTRLTVL.

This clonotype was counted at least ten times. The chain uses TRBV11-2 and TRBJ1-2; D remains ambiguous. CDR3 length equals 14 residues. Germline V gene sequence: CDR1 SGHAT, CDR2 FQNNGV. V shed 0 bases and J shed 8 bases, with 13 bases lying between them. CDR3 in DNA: TGTGCCAGCAGCTTAGAGTCGGGGATTGGCGGCTACACCTTC. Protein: CASSLESGIGGYTF.

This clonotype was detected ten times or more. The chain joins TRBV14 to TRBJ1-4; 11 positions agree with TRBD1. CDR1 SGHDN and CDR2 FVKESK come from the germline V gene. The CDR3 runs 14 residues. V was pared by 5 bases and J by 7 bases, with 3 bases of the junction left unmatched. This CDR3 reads CASSVGTGGEKLFF. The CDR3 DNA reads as TGTGCCAGCAGCGTAGGGACAGGGGGTGAAAAACTGTTTTTT.

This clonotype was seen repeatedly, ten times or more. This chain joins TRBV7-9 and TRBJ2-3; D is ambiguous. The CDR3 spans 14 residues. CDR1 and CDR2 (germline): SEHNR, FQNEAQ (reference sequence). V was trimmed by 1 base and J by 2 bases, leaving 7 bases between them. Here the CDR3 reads CASSLVFITDTQYF. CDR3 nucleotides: TGTGCCAGCAGCTTAGTTTTTATCACAGATACGCAGTATTTT. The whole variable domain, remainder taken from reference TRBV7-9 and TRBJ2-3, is DTGVSQNPRHKITKRGQNVTFRCDPISEHNRLYWYRQTLGQGPEFLTYFQNEAQLEKSRLLSDRFSAERPKGSFSTLEIQRTEQGDSAMYLCASSLVFITDTQYFGPGTRLTVL.

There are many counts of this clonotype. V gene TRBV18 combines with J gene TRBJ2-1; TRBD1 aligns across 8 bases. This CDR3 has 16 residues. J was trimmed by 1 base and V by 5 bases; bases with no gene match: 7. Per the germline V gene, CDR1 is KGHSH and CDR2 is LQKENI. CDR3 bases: TGTGCCAGCTCAGAATATCAGGGGGCATCCTACAATGAGCAGTTCTTC. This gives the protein CASSEYQGASYNEQFF.

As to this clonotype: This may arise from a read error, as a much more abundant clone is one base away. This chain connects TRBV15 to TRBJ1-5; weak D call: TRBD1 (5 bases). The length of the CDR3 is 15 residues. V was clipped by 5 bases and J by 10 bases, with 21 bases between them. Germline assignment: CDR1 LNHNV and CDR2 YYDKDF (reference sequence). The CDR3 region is CATSRAPSGGHPQHF. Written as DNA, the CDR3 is TGTGCCACCAGCCGAGCTCCTAGTGGGGGTCATCCCCAGCATTTT.

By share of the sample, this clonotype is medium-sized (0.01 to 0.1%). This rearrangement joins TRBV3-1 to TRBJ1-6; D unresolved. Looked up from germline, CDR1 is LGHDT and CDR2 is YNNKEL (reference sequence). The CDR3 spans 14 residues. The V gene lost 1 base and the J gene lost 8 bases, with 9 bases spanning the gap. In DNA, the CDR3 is TGTGCCAGCAGCCAAGTTGGGTTTTATTCACCCCTCCACTTT. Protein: CASSQVGFYSPLHF.

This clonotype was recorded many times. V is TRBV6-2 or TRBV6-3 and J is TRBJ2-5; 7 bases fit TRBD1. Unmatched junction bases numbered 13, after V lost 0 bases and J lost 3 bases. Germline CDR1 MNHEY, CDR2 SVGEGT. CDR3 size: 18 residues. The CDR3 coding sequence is TGTGCCAGCAGTTACTCGATGATCCGACAGGGTAGGGAAGAGACCCAGTACTTC. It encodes CASSYSMIRQGREETQYF.

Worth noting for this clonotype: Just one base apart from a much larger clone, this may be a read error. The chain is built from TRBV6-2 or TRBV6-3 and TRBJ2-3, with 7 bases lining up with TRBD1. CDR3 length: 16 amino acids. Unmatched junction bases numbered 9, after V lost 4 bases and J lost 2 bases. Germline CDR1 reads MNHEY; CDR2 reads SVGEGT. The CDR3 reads CASSSCTGATTDTQYF. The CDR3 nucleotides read TGTGCCAGCAGTTCTTGTACAGGGGCGACCACAGATACGCAGTATTTT.

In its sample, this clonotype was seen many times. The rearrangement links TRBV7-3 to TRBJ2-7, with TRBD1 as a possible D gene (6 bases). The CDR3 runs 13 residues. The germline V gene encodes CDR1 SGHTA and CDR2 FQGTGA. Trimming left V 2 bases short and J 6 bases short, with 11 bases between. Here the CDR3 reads CASSLYAGAEQYV. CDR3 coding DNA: TGTGCCAGCAGCTTATATGCAGGGGCCGAGCAGTACGTC.

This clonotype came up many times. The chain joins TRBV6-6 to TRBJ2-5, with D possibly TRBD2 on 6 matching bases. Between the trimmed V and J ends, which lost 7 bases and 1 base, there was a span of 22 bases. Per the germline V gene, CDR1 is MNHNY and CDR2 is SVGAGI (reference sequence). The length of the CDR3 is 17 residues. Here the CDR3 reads CASNPQRLGHRQETQYF. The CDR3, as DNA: TGTGCCAGCAACCCCCAGAGACTAGGGCACCGCCAAGAGACCCAGTACTTC.

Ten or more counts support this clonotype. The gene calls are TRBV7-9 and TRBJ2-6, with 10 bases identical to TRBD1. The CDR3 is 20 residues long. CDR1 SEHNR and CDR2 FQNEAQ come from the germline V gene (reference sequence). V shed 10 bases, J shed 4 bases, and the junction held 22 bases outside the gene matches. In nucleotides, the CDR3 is TGTGCCATTCTCTCGCGTTCCGGGACAGGGGCGATGAAGGGGGCCAACGTCCTGACTTTC. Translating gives CAILSRSGTGAMKGANVLTF.

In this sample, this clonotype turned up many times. Written as DNA, the CDR3 is TGCGCCAGCAGCCAAGATCCGCAGGGAAACACCGGGGAGCTGTTTTTT. Translating it yields CASSQDPQGNTGELFF. The chain uses TRBV4-3 and TRBJ2-2; possible D gene TRBD1, 5 bases. Germline CDR1 reads LGHNA; CDR2 reads YSLEER. CDR3 size: 16 residues. V dropped 0 bases and J dropped 2 bases, with 10 bases sitting between them.

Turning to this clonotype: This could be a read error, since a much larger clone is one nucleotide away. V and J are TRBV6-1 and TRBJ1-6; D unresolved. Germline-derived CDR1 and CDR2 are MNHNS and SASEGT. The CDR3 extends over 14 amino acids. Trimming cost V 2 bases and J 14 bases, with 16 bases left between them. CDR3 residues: CASSESAGGSTLHF. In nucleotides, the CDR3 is TGTGCCAGCAGTGAATCGGCAGGAGGATCAACCCTCCACTTT.

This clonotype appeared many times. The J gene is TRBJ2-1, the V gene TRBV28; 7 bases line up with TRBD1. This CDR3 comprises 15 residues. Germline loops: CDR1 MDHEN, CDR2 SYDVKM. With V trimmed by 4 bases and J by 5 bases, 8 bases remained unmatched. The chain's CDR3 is CASSSGGESNNEQFF. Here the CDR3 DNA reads TGTGCCAGCAGTTCAGGGGGAGAGTCAAACAATGAGCAGTTCTTC.

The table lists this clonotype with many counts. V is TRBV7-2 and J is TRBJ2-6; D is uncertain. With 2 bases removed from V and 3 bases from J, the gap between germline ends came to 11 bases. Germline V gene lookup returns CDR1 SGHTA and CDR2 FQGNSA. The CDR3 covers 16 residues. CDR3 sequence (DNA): TGTGCCAGCAGCTTATTGAGTTGGGATGGGGCCAACGTCCTGACTTTC. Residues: CASSLLSWDGANVLTF.

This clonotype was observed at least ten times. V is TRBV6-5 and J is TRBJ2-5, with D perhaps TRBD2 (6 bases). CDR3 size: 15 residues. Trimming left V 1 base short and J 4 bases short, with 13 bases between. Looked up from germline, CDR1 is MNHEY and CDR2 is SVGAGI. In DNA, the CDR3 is TGTGCCAGCAGTTACTACGGGGGTAGAGGAGAGACCCAGTACTTC. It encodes CASSYYGGRGETQYF.

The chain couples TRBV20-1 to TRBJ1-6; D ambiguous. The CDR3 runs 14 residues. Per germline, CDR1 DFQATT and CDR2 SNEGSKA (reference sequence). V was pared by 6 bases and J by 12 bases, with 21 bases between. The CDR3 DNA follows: TGCAGTGCGATGGACCTCGGGCCGTTTGGACCCCTCCACTTT. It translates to CSAMDLGPFGPLHF.

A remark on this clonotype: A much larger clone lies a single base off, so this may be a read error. CDR3 protein: CATSVLVRPKGFF. The CDR3 DNA is TGTGCCACCAGTGTCCTTGTCCGGCCCAAGGGGTTCTTC. The chain carries TRBV24-1 and TRBJ2-1; D is undetermined. Germline V gene lookup returns CDR1 KGHDR and CDR2 SFDVKD. The CDR3 extends over 13 amino acids. V shed 5 bases and J shed 15 bases, with 19 bases lying between them.

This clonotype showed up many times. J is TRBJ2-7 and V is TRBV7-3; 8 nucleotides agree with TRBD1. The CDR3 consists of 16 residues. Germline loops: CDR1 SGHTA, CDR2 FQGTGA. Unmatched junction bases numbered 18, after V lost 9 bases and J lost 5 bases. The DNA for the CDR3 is TGTGCCAGACGACAGGGGTCCCCCGTATCCGTCGACGAGCAGTACTTC. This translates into CARRQGSPVSVDEQYF.

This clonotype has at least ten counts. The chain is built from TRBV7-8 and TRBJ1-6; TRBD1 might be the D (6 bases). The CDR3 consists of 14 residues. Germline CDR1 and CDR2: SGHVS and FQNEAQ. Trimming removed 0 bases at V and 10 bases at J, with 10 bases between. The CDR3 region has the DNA TGTGCCAGCAGCTTAGCCAGGGGTAGGTCACCCCTCCACTTT. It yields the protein CASSLARGRSPLHF. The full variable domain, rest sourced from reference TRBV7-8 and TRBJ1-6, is GAGVSQSPRYKVAKRGQDVALRCDPISGHVSLFWYQQALGQGPEFLTYFQNEAQLDKSGLPSDRFFAERPEGSVSTLKIQRTQQEDSAVYLCASSLARGRSPLHFGNGTRLTVT.